Included here is one TCR beta chain sequence, with context. There is no known antigen for this receptor. Base-call qualities are not available, and no considerably larger clone is one nucleotide away. Using the deep immunoSEQ assay, TCR CDR3 regions were amplified from genomic DNA by multiplex PCR. Genomic DNA extracted from each cell subset was distributed evenly over all wells of several immunoSEQ 96-well plates, and each plate served as one replicate. For sorted subsets, around 200 ng genomic DNA, equal to some 30,000 T cell genomes, was loaded into each replicate PCR. Purified libraries were quantified with a Qubit 3.0 fluorometer, sized on a Bioanalyzer 2100, and re-quantified with the KAPA Library Quantification kit. Every immunoSEQ 96-well plate was sequenced on a separate single-read 150-cycle Illumina NextSeq 550 flow cell. Regarding the original processing steps: Because only junctional sequences without quality scores were contained in the immunoSEQ output, filtering matching that applied to full-length reads could not be performed. To assign V/J genes and CDR3, sequences were annotated against IMGT germline references using PyIR, a Python wrapper for IgBLAST v1.9. Reads were removed for weak V/J assignments (E-value above 1e-6), missing CDR3, stop codons, out-of-frame junctions, or ambiguous translated residues. V3J clonotypes were defined as sequences sharing the same inferred V gene, J gene, and CDR3 amino acid sequence. Percentage overlap between repertoires was calculated by dividing the number of shared unique clonotypes by the size of the smaller repertoire. Repertoire richness was assessed with RTK rarefaction, the Chao1 estimator, and Recon v2.1 estimates of unobserved clonotypes. For all TCRbeta clonotypes obtained by the gDNA method from a few donors, generation probabilities were computed with OLGA. As stored in TCRdb, this immuneACCESS dataset retains in-frame rearrangements with V and J assigned. A fraction of the clones does not appear; measured against another copy, unresolved V genes explain less than half of the discrepancy, and the remainder lacks a known reason. That table gives V, J and clone size, and the DNA gave D and trimming. This sample has about 800,000 clones in its table, and around 96% of those were observed once. 0.2% to 0.25% of the sample belongs to the ten largest clones.

The source of the sample is a study of shared clonotypes between healthy human individuals (TCRdb year 2020). Regarding the complete study: A couple of women and a few men aged 18 to 49 years were included in the cohort. To increase sequencing depth and limit assay-specific biases, different laboratories used diverse techniques to prepare libraries and sequence TCR repertoires. Blood TCR repertoires of about five healthy adults were deeply sequenced to estimate repertoire size and the extent of clonotype sharing between individuals. Each donor's leukapheresis produced roughly between roughly 0.85 and 9.5 billion PBMCs. Per donor, three plates each were used for CD4 naive and CD4 memory, two for CD8 naive, and one for CD8 memory. The investigation overall reported the following: Compared with non-shared clonotypes, the clonotypes found in all four sorted-subset donors had higher generation probabilities. Larger estimated clonotype richness was generally found for naive subsets than for memory subsets. Incomplete sequencing was indicated by rarefaction of sorted-subset datasets, despite the large sequencing depth. Across a handful of donors, around 5% of naive CD4, roughly 3.4% of naive CD8, 2.3% of memory CD4, and roughly 0.41% of memory CD8 clonotypes were shared. The genetic and exposure-history diversity represented was limited by the small number of donors. Pairwise subsampling indicated that sequencing depth was expected to affect the degree of clonotype sharing among donors. Only blood was sampled, and tissue TCR repertoires likely differ from those in blood.

CDR1 and CDR2 are drawn from the germline V gene (reference sequence): LNHDA, SQIVND. The CDR3 starts with the cysteine, ends with the phenylalanine, and has 14 residues. The CDR3 DNA has 42 bases and is translated from base 1. Trimming at the junction amounts to 2 bases on V and 8 bases on J, and the germline ends lie 15 bases apart. For the CD8 naive samples, CD45RO-negative cells were positively selected for CCR7, yielding a CD45RA+CCR7+ population from which TemRA cells were excluded. Healthy HIV-negative adults with no recently reported acute infections or vaccinations were included as donors. All donors were Caucasian adults living in Nashville, Tennessee, USA. Blood was obtained by leukapheresis, after which PBMCs were separated by Ficoll-Histopaque density gradient centrifugation and cryopreserved in liquid nitrogen vapor phase. Purity and quantity of every magnetically sorted T cell population were checked by analytical flow cytometry. Genomic DNA was isolated from each sorted fraction and quantified by UV absorbance on a Nanodrop 2000c.

The rearrangement joined TRBV19 to TRBJ1-2, with the D gene not clear enough to name. Sequenced material: naive CD8+ T cells sorted from blood. The cell subset or site label for this specimen denotes: CD45RA+CCR7+. This TCR came from a man aged 30 to 45 in good health. The DNA sequence is as follows: TGTGCCAGTAGTATAATCGCAGCTTCGCTGGGCTACACCTTC. This yields the protein CASSIIAASLGYTF.